This TCR beta chain was captured by sequencing in a study of beta chain features in type 1 diabetes. The overall study: Sorted cell examination encompassed over 90,000,000 cells across all samples.

A remark on this clone: Its matching antigen is unknown.

Study observations and caveats: Relative to healthy donors, patients appeared to have naive, central memory and Treg TCRB repertoires that were more similar. Moderately but significantly shorter TCRB CDR3s were found in Type 1 diabetes patients in all four CD4+ subsets. For cells with high TCR expression, cDNA sequencing could yield over-representation.

J gave up 4 bases and V 5 bases, and 7 bases lay outside the gene matches. This CDR3 has 15 residues. From germline, CDR1 is SGHTA and CDR2 FQGNSA. Of the isolated RNA, all was reverse transcribed, and so the sequenced material was expressed TCRB transcripts. Profiling relied on immunoSEQ multiplex PCR, and the TCRdb table lists in-frame clones only, not all of them. Of some 25,000 clones listed, almost 70% are singletons. Sequenced material: Tregs from blood. The chain employs TRBV7-2 and TRBJ2-7, with 11 bases matching TRBD2. This clonotype was sampled from a woman between 40 and 55 years old in good health. The CDR3 region has the DNA TGTGCCAGCAGCACTCCGGGACTAGCGGATTACGAGCAGTACTTC. It translates to CASSTPGLADYEQYF.